This TCR beta chain was captured in a study of blood T cell repertoires in COVID-19. Across the study: Acute and convalescent COVID-19 samples came from the United States, Italy and Spain. From T cells, B-cell-depleted T cells, or PBMCs came the material, which was cDNA or gDNA.

Per the study methods: Amplification with reference gene primers provided the estimates of nucleated cell counts. Only in-frame clones appear in the TCRdb table, and some are missing; sequencing was by immunoSEQ multiplex PCR. The V and J calls and clone size were taken over from that table, and D and trimming were inferred from the DNA. The top ten clones hold around 0.83% of a sample with about 250,000 clones, about 93% of them seen once. The Seattle patients, enrolled during active infection, were followed longitudinally. This TCR was recovered from a man aged 30 to 39 with COVID-19, enrolled during active disease. The sequenced sample was peripheral blood.

The CDR3 reads CASSLTGSQPQHF. DNA of the CDR3: TGTGCCAGCAGCCTGACAGGGTCCCAGCCCCAGCATTTT. The chain has TRBV12-3 or TRBV12-4 and TRBJ1-5, with 7 nucleotides matching TRBD1. CDR3 length: 13 amino acids. V lost 6 bases and J lost 7; bases outside the gene matches: 6.